The 29 T cell receptor beta chains reported below all come from one sample, sequenced in a study of blood T cell repertoires in COVID-19 (dated by TCRdb to the early 2020s). Receptor amplification or capture employed the immunoSEQ multiplex PCR assay. This immuneACCESS table, as held by TCRdb, lists in-frame sequences with V and J called but not all clones. Of the missing ones, under half trace to an unresolved V gene in checked studies; the others have no known cause. This sample holds around 300,000 clones; about 87% were observed only once. About 5% of the sample rests with the top ten. The sequenced sample was PBMCs or T cells enriched from blood (not recorded which). These receptors originate from a man younger than 40 who had recovered from COVID-19.

V is TRBV9 and J is TRBJ2-7; D might be TRBD1 (7 bases). The germline gives CDR1 SGDLS, CDR2 YYNGEE. The V gene lost 1 base and the J gene lost 5 bases, with 13 bases spanning the gap. The CDR3 covers 14 residues. CDR3 region: CASSVSRGRNEQYF. For the CDR3, the DNA is TGTGCCAGCAGCGTAAGCAGGGGGAGGAACGAGCAGTACTTC. Supplemented by reference TRBV9 and TRBJ2-7, the full variable domain reads DSGVTQTPKHLITATGQRVTLRCSPRSGDLSVYWYQQSLDQGLQFLIQYYNGEERAKGNILERFSAQQFPDLHSELNLSSLELGDSALYFCASSVSRGRNEQYFGPGTRLTVT.

The chain has TRBV7-2 and TRBJ2-1; 9 bases fit TRBD2. V shed 1 base, J shed 10 bases, and the junction held 8 bases outside the gene matches. The CDR3 length is 15 residues. The germline V gene encodes CDR1 SGHTA and CDR2 FQGNSA. The CDR3 sequence: CASSLDGGGAMEQFF. CDR3 nucleotides: TGTGCCAGCAGCTTAGACGGCGGGGGGGCCATGGAGCAGTTCTTC. Looking up the rest from reference TRBV7-2 and TRBJ2-1 gives the full variable domain: GAGVSQSPSNKVTEKGKDVELRCDPISGHTALYWYRQSLGQGLEFLIYFQGNSAPDKSGLPSDRFSAERTGGSVSTLTIQRTQQEDSAVYLCASSLDGGGAMEQFFGPGTRLTVL.

V usage is TRBV7-2 and J usage is TRBJ2-7; D is possibly TRBD2 (5 bases). Deletions cut 3 bases from V and 0 bases from J, with 9 bases between. The germline CDR1 and CDR2 sequences are SGHTA and FQGNSA. This CDR3 region has 14 residues. CDR3 sequence reads: CASSLTGDSYEQYF. The CDR3 coding sequence is TGTGCCAGCAGCTTGACCGGGGACTCCTACGAGCAGTACTTC. Based on the CDR3 plus reference TRBV7-2 and TRBJ2-7, the full variable domain is GAGVSQSPSNKVTEKGKDVELRCDPISGHTALYWYRQSLGQGLEFLIYFQGNSAPDKSGLPSDRFSAERTGGSVSTLTIQRTQQEDSAVYLCASSLTGDSYEQYFGPGTRLTVT.

The V and J genes are TRBV5-1 and TRBJ2-5; 10 nucleotides agree with TRBD1. This CDR3 is 15 amino acids long. Trimming removed 4 bases from V and 5 bases from J; junction bases left unmatched: 8. Looked up from germline, CDR1 is SGHRS and CDR2 is YFSETQ. The CDR3, as DNA: TGCGCCAGCAGCGACAGACAGGGGGCCGGGGAGACCCAGTACTTC. It specifies CASSDRQGAGETQYF.

This sequence joins TRBV2 and TRBJ2-3; D is uncertain. Trimming removed 6 bases at V and 4 bases at J, with 8 bases between. The CDR3 totals 12 residues. Germline assignment: CDR1 SNHLY and CDR2 FYNNEI. This CDR3 reads CASRLHADTQYF. The CDR3 DNA reads as TGTGCCAGCAGATTACATGCAGATACGCAGTATTTT.

In nucleotides, the CDR3 is TGTGCCAGCAGTGAATTTAGGAACAGGGTCACTGAAGCTTTCTTT. This translates into CASSEFRNRVTEAFF. The chain is built from TRBV25-1 and TRBJ1-1, with D possibly being TRBD1 (6 bases). Per the germline V gene, CDR1 is MGHDK and CDR2 is SYGVNS. The CDR3 contains 15 residues. The V gene lost 1 base and the J gene lost 4 bases, with 13 bases spanning the gap. The full variable domain, rest sourced from reference TRBV25-1 and TRBJ1-1, is EADIYQTPRYLVIGTGKKITLECSQTMGHDKMYWYQQDPGMELHLIHYSYGVNSTEKGDLSSESTVSRIRTEHFPLTLESARPSHTSQYLCASSEFRNRVTEAFFGQGTRLTVV.

The chain employs TRBV2 and TRBJ2-3; D is ambiguous. Trimming removed 2 bases from V and 2 bases from J, with 11 bases in between. The CDR3 covers 15 residues. Per germline, CDR1 SNHLY and CDR2 FYNNEI. Here the CDR3 DNA reads TGTGCCAGCAGTGAATCGAGCGCTTTCACAGATACGCAGTATTTT. Protein sequence: CASSESSAFTDTQYF.

The gene calls are TRBV6-4 and TRBJ1-6; 7 nucleotides line up with TRBD1. Germline V gene lookup returns CDR1 MRHNA and CDR2 SNTAGT. The ends lost 10 bases at V and 0 bases at J; junction bases unmatched: 6. This CDR3 spans 15 amino acids. This CDR3 is CANAQGSSYNSPLHF. Written as DNA, the CDR3 is TGTGCCAACGCACAGGGGAGCTCCTATAATTCACCCCTCCACTTT.

The chain recombines TRBV6-5 with TRBJ2-3; a weak D match, TRBD1 (6 bases). V lost 6 bases and J lost 6, with 7 bases in between. The CDR3 covers 11 residues. The V gene's germline CDR1 is MNHEY and CDR2 SVGAGI. The CDR3 region is CASRRGDTQYF. Written as DNA, the CDR3 is TGTGCCAGCAGGAGGGGGGATACGCAGTATTTT.

V gene TRBV5-6 combines with J gene TRBJ1-4; D is ambiguous. This CDR3 comprises 15 residues. The ends were cut back, 0 bases at V and 8 bases at J, with 14 bases in the middle. Germline CDR1 and CDR2: SGHDT and YYEEEE. The chain's CDR3 is CASSLGRGKGEKLFF. DNA for the CDR3: TGTGCCAGCAGCTTGGGGCGGGGTAAGGGAGAAAAACTGTTTTTT.

This sequence joins TRBV28 and TRBJ1-3; the D gene is possibly TRBD1 (5 bases). Germline V gives CDR1 MDHEN, CDR2 SYDVKM. The CDR3 spans 14 residues. Trimming took off 8 bases at V and 2 bases at J, with 13 bases between the two ends. CDR3 loop: CASREAGAGNTIYF. CDR3 coding DNA: TGTGCCAGCCGTGAGGCGGGGGCTGGAAACACCATATATTTT. Using reference TRBV28 and TRBJ1-3 for the parts outside the CDR3, the full variable domain is DVKVTQSSRYLVKRTGEKVFLECVQDMDHENMFWYRQDPGLGLRLIYFSYDVKMKEKGDIPEGYSVSREKKERFSLILESASTNQTSMYLCASREAGAGNTIYFGEGSWLTVV.

This chain links TRBV16 with TRBJ1-1; D is perhaps TRBD1 (5 bases). The germline CDR1 and CDR2 sequences are KGHSY and FQNENV. CDR3 size: 15 residues. Trimming took off 0 bases at V and 2 bases at J, with 10 bases between the two ends. In DNA, the CDR3 is TGTGCCAGCAGCCAATCTTGGGGGGGTAACACTGAAGCTTTCTTT. Translation: CASSQSWGGNTEAFF. The full variable domain, in which reference TRBV16 and TRBJ1-1 provide the parts outside the CDR3, is GEEVAQTPKHLVRGEGQKAKLYCAPIKGHSYVFWYQQVLKNEFKFLISFQNENVFDETGMPKERFSAKCLPNSPCSLEIQATKLEDSAVYFCASSQSWGGNTEAFFGQGTRLTVV.

This clone appeared a single time. In DNA, the CDR3 is TGTGCCAGCTCACTCCGGGACAGGGTAGGGGCTAACTATGGCTACACCTTC. Translated: CASSLRDRVGANYGYTF. The chain joins TRBV18 to TRBJ1-2; 9 nucleotides line up with TRBD1. This CDR3 has 17 amino acids. Looked up from germline, CDR1 is KGHSH and CDR2 is LQKENI. With 4 bases clipped from V and 0 bases from J, the junction kept 9 bases outside the gene matches. Combining the CDR3 with reference TRBV18 and TRBJ1-2 gives the whole variable domain NAGVMQNPRHLVRRRGQEARLRCSPMKGHSHVYWYRQLPEEGLKFMVYLQKENIIDESGMPKERFSAEFPKEGPSILRIQQVVRGDSAAYFCASSLRDRVGANYGYTFGSGTRLTVV.

The chain combines TRBV7-9 with TRBJ2-7, with 7 bases fitting TRBD1. V shed 4 bases and J 7 bases; nucleotides not matched to a gene: 4. This CDR3 has 12 residues. Per the germline V gene, CDR1 is SEHNR and CDR2 is FQNEAQ (reference sequence). CDR3 protein: CASSYGTEEQYF. In DNA, the CDR3 is TGTGCCAGCAGCTACGGGACAGAAGAGCAGTACTTC.

The rearrangement links TRBV27 to TRBJ2-7; possible D gene TRBD1, 6 bases. V gave up 4 bases and J gave up 6 bases, with 31 bases separating them. The germline V gene encodes CDR1 MNHEY and CDR2 SMNVEV (reference sequence). The CDR3 totals 19 residues. DNA for the CDR3: TGTGCCAGCAGTTCAAATCTTGGAGTGCGGCGTCTTAAGGGGGTCGAGCAGTACTTC. Translating gives CASSSNLGVRRLKGVEQYF.

The chain is built from TRBV28 and TRBJ1-2, with a weak D call TRBD1 (5 bases). This CDR3 comprises 14 residues. Germline V lookup: CDR1 MDHEN, CDR2 SYDVKM. V lost 7 bases to trimming and J lost 3 bases, with 15 bases between them. In DNA, the CDR3 is TGTGCCAGCATCTCATCAGGGCTCCACTATGGCTACACCTTC. This sequence encodes CASISSGLHYGYTF.

The V call is TRBV10-2, the J call TRBJ1-3, with D possibly TRBD1 on 5 matching bases. V was trimmed by 4 bases and J by 1 base, leaving 8 bases between them. Germline V lookup: CDR1 WSHSY, CDR2 SAAADI. The CDR3 sequence is 14 residues long. The CDR3 loop reads CASSVAGSGNTIYF. The CDR3, as DNA: TGCGCCAGCAGTGTGGCAGGGTCTGGAAACACCATATATTTT.

The chain employs TRBV10-3 and TRBJ2-7; TRBD1 aligns across 8 bases. Germline loops: CDR1 ENHRY, CDR2 SYGVKD. The CDR3 has 13 amino acids. V shed 10 bases and J 4 bases; nucleotides not matched to a gene: 9. CDR3 coding DNA: TGTGCCACCGGAGCAGGGGGCGAGTACGAGCAGTACTTC. Translating it yields CATGAGGEYEQYF.

This sequence joins TRBV5-6 and TRBJ1-4; 12 nucleotides line up with TRBD1. Germline V gene sequence: CDR1 SGHDT, CDR2 YYEEEE. This CDR3 comprises 19 residues. Unmatched junction bases numbered 15, after V lost 1 base and J lost 8 bases. CDR3 DNA sequence: TGTGCCAGCAGCTTGCGCCCGGGACAGGGGGCGTGGGGTGAGGAAAAACTGTTTTTT. This sequence encodes CASSLRPGQGAWGEEKLFF.

V gene TRBV19 combines with J gene TRBJ1-2; perhaps TRBD1 as D (6 bases). The CDR3 consists of 16 residues. V was cut by 3 bases and J by 6 bases, with 20 bases left in between. Germline V gene sequence: CDR1 LNHDA, CDR2 SQIVND (reference sequence). The CDR3 nucleotides read TGTGCCAGTAGTATCCCCAACCCCGGACAGAGGGATGGCTACACCTTC. Its protein is CASSIPNPGQRDGYTF.

This clone was seen a few times. V usage is TRBV27 and J usage is TRBJ1-2; D call uncertain. Per the germline V gene, CDR1 is MNHEY and CDR2 is SMNVEV (reference sequence). Trimming removed 6 bases at V and 4 bases at J, with 15 bases between. This CDR3 has 14 residues. CDR3 sequence: CASSPRATSYGYTF. In DNA, the CDR3 is TGTGCCAGCAGCCCACGGGCAACTAGCTATGGCTACACCTTC.

This chain uses TRBV28 with TRBJ1-5; 9 bases fit TRBD1. CDR3 length equals 19 residues. J was trimmed by 0 bases and V by 6 bases; bases with no gene match: 15. The germline gives CDR1 MDHEN, CDR2 SYDVKM. CDR3 bases: TGTGCCAGCAGCCCCATACCGGGACAGGGCTCATATAGCAATCAGCCCCAGCATTTT. Translating it yields CASSPIPGQGSYSNQPQHF.

This clone was counted between two and nine times. V gene TRBV29-1 combines with J gene TRBJ2-1, with 8 bases fitting TRBD2. The CDR3 is made up of 17 amino acids. J was trimmed by 3 bases and V by 6 bases; bases with no gene match: 16. Germline V gives CDR1 SQVTM, CDR2 ANQGSEA. CDR3 region: CSVSTGGGQPLYNEQFF. The CDR3 DNA is TGCAGCGTCTCCACCGGGGGGGGGCAACCCCTCTACAATGAGCAGTTCTTC.

The chain is built from TRBV27 and TRBJ1-2; D may be TRBD1 (5 bases). Between the trimmed V and J ends, which lost 4 bases and 7 bases, there was a span of 16 bases. Germline V gene sequence: CDR1 MNHEY, CDR2 SMNVEV (reference sequence). The CDR3 contains 14 residues. DNA for the CDR3: TGTGCCAGCAGTTCCCCGGGGGGTCAGTCTGGCTACACCTTC. It encodes CASSSPGGQSGYTF.

V gene TRBV6-5 combines with J gene TRBJ1-6, with a possible D match to TRBD1 (6 bases). Trimming cost V 5 bases and J 10 bases, with 12 bases left between them. Germline V gene sequence: CDR1 MNHEY, CDR2 SVGAGI. There are 13 residues in the CDR3. CDR3 region: CASSTRQDSPLHF. CDR3 in DNA: TGTGCCAGCAGTACGCGACAGGACTCACCCCTCCACTTT.

The chain has TRBV5-4 and TRBJ1-2, with D perhaps matching TRBD1 (5 bases). CDR1 and CDR2 from the germline V gene are SGHNT and YYREEE (reference sequence). Trimming stripped 4 bases from V and 5 bases from J, with 18 bases between. CDR3 size: 15 residues. In DNA, the CDR3 is TGTGCCAGCAGCGCGTCAGGGTCTGTGGGGTATGGCTACACCTTC. Encoded protein: CASSASGSVGYGYTF.

The chain employs TRBV4-2 and TRBJ2-3; 13 nucleotides align to TRBD2. This CDR3 contains 18 residues. Per the germline V gene, CDR1 is LGHNA and CDR2 is YNFKEQ. Trimming at V came to 3 bases and at J to 0 bases, leaving 6 bases not matched to a gene. CDR3 DNA sequence: TGTGCCAGCAGCCACAGACTAGCGGGGGGTTCTAGCACAGATACGCAGTATTTT. Translating it yields CASSHRLAGGSSTDTQYF.

The V gene is TRBV9, the J gene TRBJ1-2; D may be TRBD1 (5 bases). CDR1 is SGDLS, CDR2 YYNGEE, per germline. The CDR3 is made up of 16 amino acids. Deletions cut 4 bases from V and 8 bases from J, with 24 bases between. For the CDR3, the DNA is TGTGCCAGCAGCCCTCCCCGGGGGATTCTCATAGGGGGCTACACCTTC. Protein sequence: CASSPPRGILIGGYTF.

J is TRBJ1-1 and V is TRBV7-2; 8 nucleotides agree with TRBD1. The J segment lost 5 bases and the V segment lost 5 bases, leaving 4 bases of the junction unmatched. The CDR3 length is 13 residues. The V gene's germline CDR1 is SGHTA and CDR2 FQGNSA. In DNA, the CDR3 is TGTGCCAGCAGCGACAGGGGTGGAACTGAAGCTTTCTTT. Its protein is CASSDRGGTEAFF.